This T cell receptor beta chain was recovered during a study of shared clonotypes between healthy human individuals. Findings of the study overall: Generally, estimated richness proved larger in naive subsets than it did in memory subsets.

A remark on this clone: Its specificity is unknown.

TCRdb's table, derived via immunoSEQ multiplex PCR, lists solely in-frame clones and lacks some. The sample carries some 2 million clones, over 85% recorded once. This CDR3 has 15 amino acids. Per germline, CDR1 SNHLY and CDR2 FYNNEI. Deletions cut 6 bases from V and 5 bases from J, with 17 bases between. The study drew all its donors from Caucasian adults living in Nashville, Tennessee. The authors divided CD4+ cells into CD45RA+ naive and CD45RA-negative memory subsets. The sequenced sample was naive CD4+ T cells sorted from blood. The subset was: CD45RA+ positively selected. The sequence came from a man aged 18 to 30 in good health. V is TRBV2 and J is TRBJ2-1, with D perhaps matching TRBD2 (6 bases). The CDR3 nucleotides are TGTGCCAGCAGGTCGGGACTTCCCGGGAACAATGAGCAGTTCTTC. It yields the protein CASRSGLPGNNEQFF.